The 17 T cell receptor beta chains listed next were all sequenced from one sample in a study of blood T cell repertoires in COVID-19. Only in-frame clones appear in the TCRdb table, and some are missing; sequencing was by immunoSEQ multiplex PCR. The sample consists of 190,000 or so clones, about 86% of them appearing once. Material for sequencing was peripheral blood. The receptors here all came from a man in his fifties with active or convalescent COVID-19.

J is TRBJ1-3 and V is TRBV9; a weak D match, TRBD1 (5 bases). This CDR3 spans 15 amino acids. The V end was cut by 4 bases, the J end by 4 bases, with 15 bases between. The germline V gene has CDR1 SGDLS and CDR2 YYNGEE. The CDR3 DNA follows: TGTGCCAGCAGCCCTTTAGGTAGGGGAGGAAACACCATATATTTT. The encoded protein is CASSPLGRGGNTIYF.

This chain uses TRBV7-2 with TRBJ1-5, with 8 positions matching TRBD1. Looked up from germline, CDR1 is SGHTA and CDR2 is FQGNSA. With 1 base clipped from V and 7 bases from J, the junction kept 6 bases outside the gene matches. The CDR3 length is 15 residues. CDR3 DNA: TGTGCCAGCAGCTTAGATCCAGGGGGCGGGCAGCCCCAGCATTTT. This sequence encodes CASSLDPGGGQPQHF.

This clone is a singleton in its sample. V gene TRBV4-1 combines with J gene TRBJ2-5; 8 bases fit TRBD2. CDR3 length equals 16 residues. Germline CDR1 is MGHRA and CDR2 is YSYEKL. Trimming at V came to 1 base and at J to 1 base, leaving 5 bases not matched to a gene. CDR3 bases: TGCGCCAGCAGCCAAGGTAGTAGCGGGGTCCAAGAGACCCAGTACTTC. Encoded protein: CASSQGSSGVQETQYF.

J is TRBJ1-3 and V is TRBV11-2; D is unclear. V lost 1 base, J lost 3 bases, and 7 bases lay in between. The germline CDR1 and CDR2 sequences are SGHAT and FQNNGV. The CDR3 is made up of 14 amino acids. The CDR3 is CASSLAGGGNTIYF. CDR3 DNA sequence: TGTGCCAGCAGCTTAGCCGGCGGTGGAAACACCATATATTTT.

The V call is TRBV27, the J call TRBJ2-1; 7 bases agree with TRBD1. CDR3 length: 16 amino acids. The V gene end was trimmed by 6 bases and the J gene end by 2 bases; junction bases not matched to a gene: 10. Germline CDR1 is MNHEY and CDR2 is SMNVEV (reference sequence). In nucleotides, the CDR3 is TGTGCCAGCAGAACTCTGACAGGGATCCCCTACAATGAGCAGTTCTTC. It specifies CASRTLTGIPYNEQFF.

This chain links TRBV9 with TRBJ1-4; TRBD1 is a possible D gene (6 bases). CDR1 SGDLS and CDR2 YYNGEE come from the germline V gene. This CDR3 is 17 amino acids long. Trimming stripped 1 base from V and 4 bases from J, with 17 bases between. The CDR3, as DNA: TGTGCCAGCAGCGTATTACCCTCGTCAGGGGTTAATGAAAAACTGTTTTTT. It specifies CASSVLPSSGVNEKLFF.

The chain is built from TRBV28 and TRBJ1-5; D remains unclear. Trimming stripped 6 bases from V and 0 bases from J, with 9 bases between. The V gene's germline CDR1 is MDHEN and CDR2 SYDVKM. This CDR3 contains 14 residues. CDR3 nucleotide sequence: TGTGCCAGCAGGCCAATCTATAGCAATCAGCCCCAGCATTTT. The encoded protein is CASRPIYSNQPQHF. Using reference TRBV28 and TRBJ1-5 for the parts outside the CDR3, the full variable domain is DVKVTQSSRYLVKRTGEKVFLECVQDMDHENMFWYRQDPGLGLRLIYFSYDVKMKEKGDIPEGYSVSREKKERFSLILESASTNQTSMYLCASRPIYSNQPQHFGDGTRLSIL.

V gene TRBV6-1 combines with J gene TRBJ1-6; the match to TRBD1 covers 7 bases. Germline CDR1 is MNHNS and CDR2 is SASEGT. The trim removed 3 bases at V and 6 bases at J, leaving 2 bases unmatched. The CDR3 has 14 amino acids. This CDR3 reads CASSETGLNSPLHF. CDR3 DNA sequence: TGTGCCAGCAGTGAGACAGGGCTTAATTCACCCCTCCACTTT.

The J gene is TRBJ1-4, the V gene TRBV7-3; 7 bases agree with TRBD1. The CDR3 consists of 15 residues. Per the germline V gene, CDR1 is SGHTA and CDR2 is FQGTGA. Losses at the gene ends were 0 bases for V and 7 bases for J; bases not matched to a gene: 5. CDR3 amino acids: CASSLTGQPREKLFF. Written as DNA, the CDR3 is TGTGCCAGCAGCTTAACGGGACAGCCACGTGAAAAACTGTTTTTT.

The V and J genes are TRBV2 and TRBJ2-3; 9 bases are shared with TRBD2. V shed 4 bases and J 2 bases; nucleotides not matched to a gene: 7. Germline V lookup: CDR1 SNHLY, CDR2 FYNNEI. The CDR3 runs 16 residues. CDR3 bases: TGTGCCAGCAGTGGGCTGGCTAGCGGGAACACAGATACGCAGTATTTT. It codes for CASSGLASGNTDTQYF.

The gene calls are TRBV9 and TRBJ1-2; a possible D gene is TRBD1 (5 bases). Germline CDR1 SGDLS, CDR2 YYNGEE. Trimming pared 0 bases from V and 3 bases from J, leaving 9 bases between. The CDR3 has 14 residues. CDR3 bases: TGTGCCAGCAGCGTAGCCGGGGGACACTATGGCTACACCTTC. Its translation is CASSVAGGHYGYTF.

The gene calls are TRBV11-3 and TRBJ2-7; D not certain. V lost 3 bases to trimming and J lost 0 bases, with 6 bases between them. CDR3 length equals 13 residues. The germline V gene has CDR1 SGHNT and CDR2 YENEEA. The CDR3 loop is CASSFYSSYEQYF. The DNA for the CDR3 is TGTGCCAGCAGCTTTTACAGCTCCTACGAGCAGTACTTC.

The chain employs TRBV9 and TRBJ2-2; 9 bases fit TRBD2. Germline-derived CDR1 and CDR2 are SGDLS and YYNGEE. Losses at the gene ends were 4 bases for V and 1 base for J; bases not matched to a gene: 5. This CDR3 spans 16 amino acids. CDR3 sequence reads: CASSTRSGGNTGELFF. The CDR3 DNA is TGTGCCAGCAGCACCCGTAGCGGGGGGAACACCGGGGAGCTGTTTTTT.

The V call is TRBV5-5, the J call TRBJ1-4, with D uncertain. The CDR3 is made up of 13 amino acids. Trimming took off 5 bases at V and 6 bases at J, with 11 bases between the two ends. The germline V gene has CDR1 SGHKS and CDR2 YYEKEE (reference sequence). CDR3 in amino acids: CASSRGPDEKLFF. The DNA for the CDR3 is TGTGCCAGCAGTCGCGGGCCGGATGAAAAACTGTTTTTT. Filled out from reference TRBV5-5 and TRBJ1-4, the complete variable domain reads DAGVTQSPTHLIKTRGQQVTLRCSPISGHKSVSWYQQVLGQGPQFIFQYYEKEERGRGNFPDRFSARQFPNYSSELNVNALLLGDSALYLCASSRGPDEKLFFGSGTQLSVL.

The rearrangement uses TRBV7-9 and TRBJ1-3, with D possibly matching TRBD1 (5 bases). This CDR3 has 16 residues. The V end was cut by 4 bases, the J end by 0 bases, with 13 bases between. Germline values: CDR1 SEHNR, CDR2 FQNEAQ (reference sequence). In DNA form, the CDR3 reads TGTGCCAGCAGCTCCAGGGCCCTTGTCTCTGGAAACACCATATATTTT. Translated: CASSSRALVSGNTIYF.

The rearrangement links TRBV15 to TRBJ1-4; D remains unclear. V was pared by 0 bases and J by 7 bases, with 15 bases between. There are 16 residues in the CDR3. The germline V gene encodes CDR1 LNHNV and CDR2 YYDKDF (reference sequence). CDR3: CATSRDGPPEGEKLFF. CDR3 DNA: TGTGCCACCAGCAGAGATGGACCCCCAGAGGGTGAAAAACTGTTTTTT.

The count of this clone is one. CDR3 amino acids: CASSLIGADTEAFF. For the CDR3, the DNA is TGTGCCAGCAGCTTGATTGGGGCTGACACTGAAGCTTTCTTT. The V call is TRBV5-4, the J call TRBJ1-1; TRBD1 is a possible D gene (5 bases). The CDR3 extends over 14 amino acids. Trimming left V 1 base short and J 3 bases short, with 10 bases between. Germline V gene data show CDR1 as SGHNT and CDR2 as YYREEE (reference sequence).